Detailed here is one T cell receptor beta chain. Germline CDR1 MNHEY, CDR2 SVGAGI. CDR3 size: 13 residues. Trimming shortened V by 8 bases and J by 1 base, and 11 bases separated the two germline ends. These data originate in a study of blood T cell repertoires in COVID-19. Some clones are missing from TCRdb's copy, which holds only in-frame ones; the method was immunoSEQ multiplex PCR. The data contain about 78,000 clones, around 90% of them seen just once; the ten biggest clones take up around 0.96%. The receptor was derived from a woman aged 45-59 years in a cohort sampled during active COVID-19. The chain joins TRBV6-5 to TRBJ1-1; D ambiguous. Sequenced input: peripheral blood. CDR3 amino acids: CASGGLPNTEAFF. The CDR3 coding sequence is TGTGCCAGCGGAGGGCTACCGAACACTGAAGCTTTCTTT.